This entry concerns a single TCR beta chain. The antigen remains undetermined. The entry originates in a study of cytotoxic CD8 clonotypes in ibrutinib-treated CLL. Study-wide context: Results showed around 24 partial and 2 complete responses; following median about 68 months, roughly 14 remained remitted, around twelve advanced. Study-wide results and limits: Public clonotypes were seen rarely and were contracted or stable on treatment.

V lost 4 bases, J lost 1 base, and 2 bases stayed unmatched. Germline V gene data show CDR1 as SGHNT and CDR2 as YYREEE (reference sequence). This CDR3 contains 15 residues. Repertoires were generated with immunoSEQ multiplex PCR, while TCRdb's copy carries only in-frame clones and drops some. Here the sample spans about 130,000 clones, 79% being singletons. The V call is TRBV5-4, the J call TRBJ2-3, with 11 bases lining up with TRBD2. The source is a human donor with chronic lymphocytic leukemia. Here the sequenced sample was PBMCs, taken after 12 months of ibrutinib treatment. The CDR3 sequence: CASSQGLAGTDTQYF. DNA of the CDR3: TGTGCCAGCAGCCAGGGACTAGCGGGCACAGATACGCAGTATTTT.